The source of this TCR beta chain is a study of CD8 T cells in ankylosing spondylitis. This clonotype has more than one count but fewer than ten. Antigen unknown. Germline lookup yields CDR1 SGHRS and CDR2 YFSETQ. Trimming took off 2 bases at V and 5 bases at J, with 16 bases between the two ends. CDR3 length equals 15 residues. Study-level findings and limits: Reports say disease-linked clones showed up significantly more in matched ankylosing spondylitis synovial fluid. Certain motif variants had earlier been reported in reactive arthritis synovial fluid and blood. A TCR beta motif made of eight highly homologous variants seemed typical of ankylosing spondylitis blood.

TCRdb fed the 5' RACE reads into MiXCR, producing one record per CDR3 protein. The profile covers 200,000 to 250,000 distinct CDR3 sequences, with approximately 11% appearing a single time and roughly 6.8% taken by the ten largest. The receptor's source is a male donor with ankylosing spondylitis or in good health (not recorded which). Material for sequencing was blood, either unsorted or a sorted T cell fraction (not recorded which). This chain uses TRBV5-1 with TRBJ2-5; unclear D gene. CDR3 region: CASSFAATLRETQYF. CDR3 sequence (DNA): TGCGCCAGCAGCTTTGCGGCTACCCTCCGGGAGACCCAGTACTTC.